Shown below are 31 T cell receptor beta chains from a single sample sequenced in a study of blood T cell repertoires in COVID-19. Profiled with immunoSEQ multiplex PCR; TCRdb holds only in-frame clones, not every one. The table has 150,000 to 200,000 clones, around 80% seen once. Sequencing used PBMCs or T cells enriched from blood (not recorded which). All receptors derive from a woman between 55 and 75 years old who had recovered from COVID-19.

The chain joins TRBV7-9 to TRBJ1-6, with D tentatively TRBD1 (5 bases). V gave up 2 bases and J gave up 7 bases, with 9 bases separating them. The CDR3 sequence is 14 residues long. Germline CDR1 reads SEHNR; CDR2 reads FQNEAQ (reference sequence). This CDR3 reads CASSLNQGNSPLHF. As DNA, the CDR3 is TGTGCCAGCAGCTTAAACCAGGGCAATTCACCCCTCCACTTT.

The chain has TRBV5-4 and TRBJ2-1; weak D call: TRBD2 (7 bases). The CDR3 is 18 amino acids. From germline, CDR1 is SGHNT and CDR2 YYREEE (reference sequence). V lost 1 base, J lost 1 base, and 18 bases lay in between. The CDR3 reads CASSLFGGGARSYNEQFF. Written as DNA, the CDR3 is TGTGCCAGCAGCTTGTTTGGAGGGGGGGCACGGTCCTACAATGAGCAGTTCTTC.

The V gene is TRBV24-1, the J gene TRBJ2-1; 8 bases are a match to TRBD2. Trimming took 1 base from V and 7 from J; bases not matched to a gene: 5. The germline CDR1 and CDR2 sequences are KGHDR and SFDVKD. CDR3 length: 15 residues. CDR3 in DNA: TGTGCCACCAGTGATTTCAGCGGGAGCCAGAATGAGCAGTTCTTC. This gives the protein CATSDFSGSQNEQFF.

The chain has TRBV2 and TRBJ1-3, with a weak D call TRBD1 (5 bases). The ends were cut back, 5 bases at V and 9 bases at J, with 17 bases in the middle. This CDR3 spans 14 amino acids. Germline CDR1 SNHLY, CDR2 FYNNEI. CDR3 nucleotide sequence: TGTGCCAGCAGTTCCGGGGAGGTCGGGGGCACCATATATTTT. Translated, it gives CASSSGEVGGTIYF.

This clone was detected once. The V and J genes are TRBV10-2 and TRBJ1-2, with 7 nucleotides matching TRBD1. The germline V gene has CDR1 WSHSY and CDR2 SAAADI. V was clipped by 7 bases and J by 5 bases; unmatched bases: 10. There are 14 residues in the CDR3. The CDR3 DNA is TGCGCCAGCACCGAGGACAGGCGAAAATATGGCTACACCTTC. This encodes CASTEDRRKYGYTF.

The chain joins TRBV9 to TRBJ2-7, with a possible D match to TRBD1 (5 bases). With 3 bases removed from V and 3 bases from J, the gap between germline ends came to 13 bases. Germline V gene sequence: CDR1 SGDLS, CDR2 YYNGEE. CDR3 length: 14 residues. The CDR3 spells CASSGTTDYYEQYF. Written as DNA, the CDR3 is TGTGCCAGCAGCGGGACGACAGATTACTACGAGCAGTACTTC.

This clone was counted once. This chain connects TRBV3-1 (or the pseudogene TRBV3-2) to TRBJ2-2; tentative D call: TRBD2 (5 bases). CDR1 is LGHDT and CDR2 is YNNKEL in the germline V gene (reference sequence). This CDR3 has 14 residues. V lost 1 base, J lost 3 bases, and 6 bases lay in between. DNA of the CDR3: TGTGCCAGCAGCCAAGCTAGCCACACCGGGGAGCTGTTTTTT. Translated: CASSQASHTGELFF.

This chain joins TRBV19 and TRBJ2-5; perhaps TRBD2 as D (7 bases). V lost 8 bases to trimming and J lost 5 bases, with 21 bases between them. The germline V gene has CDR1 LNHDA and CDR2 SQIVND (reference sequence). The CDR3 is 15 residues long. The CDR3: CASSGGRAPGETQYF. The CDR3 region has the DNA TGTGCCAGTTCGGGGGGCAGGGCGCCCGGTGAGACCCAGTACTTC.

The chain links TRBV5-1 to TRBJ2-3; no clear D gene. Deletions cut 4 bases from V and 0 bases from J, with 12 bases between. Germline V gives CDR1 SGHRS, CDR2 YFSETQ. CDR3 length: 15 residues. The CDR3 bases are TGCGCCAGCAGCCGAGGAGATCCTAGCACAGATACGCAGTATTTT. Its translation is CASSRGDPSTDTQYF.

The V gene is TRBV7-2, the J gene TRBJ1-5, with D tentatively TRBD1 (5 bases). Trimming pared 1 base from V and 5 bases from J, leaving 12 bases between. The CDR3 consists of 15 residues. Germline-derived CDR1 and CDR2 are SGHTA and FQGNSA. The CDR3 DNA is TGTGCCAGCAGCTTAGTGGGGGGTTCTGATCAGCCCCAGCATTTT. Residues: CASSLVGGSDQPQHF.

In this sample, this clone turned up once. This chain connects TRBV4-1 to TRBJ2-3, with 8 bases that match TRBD2. This CDR3 has 21 amino acids. V lost 1 base, J lost 0 bases, and 18 bases stayed unmatched. The germline CDR1 and CDR2 sequences are MGHRA and YSYEKL. The CDR3 DNA is TGCGCCAGCAGCCAAGTTCGTCGGGGGGGGCCCTCCATTTCTAGCACAGATACGCAGTATTTT. The encoded protein is CASSQVRRGGPSISSTDTQYF.

Only a few counts were recorded for this clone. The V and J genes are TRBV19 and TRBJ2-3, with D possibly matching TRBD1 (5 bases). This CDR3 region has 13 residues. Germline CDR1 is LNHDA and CDR2 is SQIVND (reference sequence). Trimming cost V 3 bases and J 1 base, with 5 bases left between them. This chain's CDR3 is CASSMTGTDTQYF. In DNA, the CDR3 is TGTGCCAGTAGTATGACAGGCACAGATACGCAGTATTTT.

The chain couples TRBV9 to TRBJ2-1, with 7 positions matching TRBD1. From germline, CDR1 is SGDLS and CDR2 YYNGEE. This CDR3 spans 16 amino acids. Trimming removed 5 bases from V and 1 base from J; junction bases left unmatched: 9. The CDR3 spells CASSHPGQSSYNEQFF. The CDR3 DNA reads TGTGCCAGCAGTCATCCGGGACAGTCTTCCTACAATGAGCAGTTCTTC.

This sequence joins TRBV18 and TRBJ2-7, with TRBD2 identical over 11 bases. The CDR3 loop spans 18 amino acids. Germline trimming cut 4 bases from V and 2 bases from J; bases unmatched to any gene: 13. CDR1 KGHSH and CDR2 LQKENI come from the germline V gene. In DNA form, the CDR3 reads TGTGCCAGCTCACGGACTAGCGGGTCGTTACCCCCTACCTACGAGCAGTACTTC. It is translated as CASSRTSGSLPPTYEQYF.

Written as DNA, the CDR3 is TGTGCCAGCTCACCCCGCTCACAGGGGGCGTGGGGCTACACCTTC. This gives the protein CASSPRSQGAWGYTF. The chain recombines TRBV18 with TRBJ1-2; 9 bases line up with TRBD1. V lost 3 bases to trimming and J lost 8 bases; unmatched junction nucleotides: 10. Germline CDR1 reads KGHSH; CDR2 reads LQKENI. This CDR3 is built from 15 residues.

As for this clone: The sample contains more than one DNA sequence encoding this CDR3. This chain uses TRBV28 with TRBJ1-4; TRBD1 might be the D (5 bases). The CDR3 runs 14 residues. Trimming cost V 2 bases and J 8 bases, with 12 bases left between them. The V gene's germline CDR1 is MDHEN and CDR2 SYDVKM. The CDR3 DNA reads TGTGCCAGCAGTTTAAGGCAGGGTCGCGAAAAACTGTTTTTT. This codes for CASSLRQGREKLFF.

The chain employs TRBV2 and TRBJ1-2, with 9 positions matching TRBD1. The trim removed 5 bases at V and 7 bases at J, leaving 8 bases unmatched. Germline V gene lookup returns CDR1 SNHLY and CDR2 FYNNEI. The CDR3 has 14 amino acids. This CDR3 is CASSQGQGPTGYTF. The CDR3 DNA reads as TGTGCCAGCAGTCAGGGACAGGGCCCTACTGGCTACACCTTC.

The gene calls are TRBV5-1 and TRBJ2-1; D is unclear. CDR1 is SGHRS and CDR2 is YFSETQ in the germline V gene. V shed 0 bases and J shed 6 bases, with 16 bases lying between them. CDR3 size: 16 residues. The CDR3 is CASSLVVAVLSNEQFF. The CDR3 DNA reads TGCGCCAGCAGCTTGGTAGTTGCGGTTCTTTCCAATGAGCAGTTCTTC. Drawing the rest from reference TRBV5-1 and TRBJ2-1, the complete variable domain is KAGVTQTPRYLIKTRGQQVTLSCSPISGHRSVSWYQQTPGQGLQFLFEYFSETQRNKGNFPGRFSGRQFSNSRSEMNVSTLELGDSALYLCASSLVVAVLSNEQFFGPGTRLTVL.

The chain is built from TRBV10-2 and TRBJ1-6; 10 bases are shared with TRBD1. V dropped 6 bases and J dropped 11; count of bases not matched to a gene: 4. This CDR3 is built from 13 residues. From germline, CDR1 is WSHSY and CDR2 SAAADI. CDR3 nucleotides: TGCGCCAGCAGCGGGACAGGGGCCCCACCCCTCCACTTT. Translated: CASSGTGAPPLHF.

This clone was counted once. The rearrangement uses TRBV28 and TRBJ1-5, with D perhaps TRBD1 (6 bases). The CDR3 has 16 amino acids. The V gene's germline CDR1 is MDHEN and CDR2 SYDVKM. V lost 5 bases and J 0 bases, leaving 14 bases between the germline ends. CDR3 region: CASSPLGQYSNQPQHF. The CDR3 nucleotides read TGTGCCAGCAGTCCCTTAGGACAGTATAGCAATCAGCCCCAGCATTTT.

The chain recombines TRBV18 with TRBJ1-2; tentatively, D is TRBD1 (5 bases). From germline, CDR1 is KGHSH and CDR2 LQKENI. The V end was cut by 2 bases, the J end by 7 bases, with 23 bases between. This CDR3 is 17 amino acids long. The CDR3 DNA sequence: TGTGCCAGCTCACCATTGGAGGGGCGCCTAGGAATGGCTGGCTACACCTTC. Protein sequence: CASSPLEGRLGMAGYTF.

The gene calls are TRBV19 and TRBJ1-5, with TRBD1 matching 8 bases. The CDR3 runs to 13 residues. CDR1 LNHDA and CDR2 SQIVND come from the germline V gene (reference sequence). J was trimmed by 6 bases and V by 8 bases; bases with no gene match: 6. Written as DNA, the CDR3 is TGTGCCAGTTCCCCGGACAGGGCTCAGCCCCAGCATTTT. Protein: CASSPDRAQPQHF.

This rearrangement joins TRBV30 to TRBJ2-7; maybe TRBD2 (6 bases). V lost 5 bases to trimming and J lost 6 bases, with 8 bases between them. The CDR3 extends over 10 amino acids. Germline CDR1 is GTSNPN and CDR2 is SVGIG (reference sequence). The CDR3 is CAWGRLEQYF. CDR3 DNA: TGTGCCTGGGGGAGGCTCGAGCAGTACTTC.

The chain has TRBV30 and TRBJ1-5, with D unclear. The CDR3 length is 15 residues. V was cut by 2 bases and J by 11 bases, with 22 bases left in between. CDR1 and CDR2 (germline): GTSNPN, SVGIG (reference sequence). The CDR3 sequence is CAWSNPSRRVWAQHF. As DNA, the CDR3 is TGTGCCTGGAGTAACCCCTCTCGGAGGGTTTGGGCCCAGCATTTT.

This chain links TRBV25-1 with TRBJ2-1; a possible D gene is TRBD2 (6 bases). Germline lookup yields CDR1 MGHDK and CDR2 SYGVNS. The length of the CDR3 is 14 residues. V lost 6 bases to trimming and J lost 5 bases, with 14 bases between them. CDR3 protein: CASRSPGDHNEQFF. Here the CDR3 DNA reads TGTGCCAGCAGAAGCCCGGGGGACCACAATGAGCAGTTCTTC.

The CDR3 bases are TGTGCCAGCACCTTGGCTCCCCTAGCAGGTGAGCAGTTCTTC. Translated: CASTLAPLAGEQFF. The J gene is TRBJ2-1, the V gene TRBV3-1 (or the pseudogene TRBV3-2); maybe TRBD2 (5 bases). The V end was cut by 7 bases, the J end by 9 bases, with 19 bases between. From germline, CDR1 is LGHDT and CDR2 YNNKEL (reference sequence). This CDR3 has 14 residues.

The chain recombines TRBV5-4 with TRBJ1-6; D is possibly TRBD1 (5 bases). Germline-derived CDR1 and CDR2 are SGHNT and YYREEE (reference sequence). Trimming stripped 0 bases from V and 9 bases from J, with 13 bases between. The CDR3 spans 15 residues. CDR3 bases: TGTGCCAGCAGCTTGGGTTCAGGGCTCGGTTCACCCCTCCACTTT. It codes for CASSLGSGLGSPLHF.

The CDR3 region has the DNA TGTGCCAGCAGCGATAGGACTAGTCAGTACTTC. Translating gives CASSDRTSQYF. The chain has TRBV28 and TRBJ2-7, with TRBD2 identical over 7 bases. This CDR3 comprises 11 residues. CDR1 and CDR2 (germline): MDHEN, SYDVKM. V lost 6 bases and J lost 10; bases outside the gene matches: 6.

The CDR3 protein is CASSFYQREDEQYF. DNA of the CDR3: TGTGCCAGCAGTTTTTATCAGCGGGAGGACGAGCAGTACTTC. The genes are TRBV28 and TRBJ2-7; 9 bases match TRBD2. In germline, CDR1 is MDHEN, CDR2 SYDVKM. The CDR3 contains 14 residues. V lost 3 bases and J lost 5; bases outside the gene matches: 5.

The V and J genes are TRBV3-1 (or the pseudogene TRBV3-2) and TRBJ2-6; D is unresolved. V shed 3 bases and J shed 6 bases, with 12 bases lying between them. Germline V gene data show CDR1 as LGHDT and CDR2 as YNNKEL (reference sequence). The CDR3 spans 15 residues. The CDR3 nucleotides are TGTGCCAGCAGCCATTTCTCTGGCTCGGCCAACGTCCTGACTTTC. Amino acid sequence: CASSHFSGSANVLTF.

V is TRBV11-2 and J is TRBJ1-1; D not certain. The V gene's germline CDR1 is SGHAT and CDR2 FQNNGV. This CDR3 has 14 residues. V lost 3 bases and J lost 3, with 11 bases in between. The CDR3 protein is CASSFSSPDTEAFF. The DNA of the CDR3 is TGTGCCAGCAGCTTTTCTTCTCCTGACACTGAAGCTTTCTTT.